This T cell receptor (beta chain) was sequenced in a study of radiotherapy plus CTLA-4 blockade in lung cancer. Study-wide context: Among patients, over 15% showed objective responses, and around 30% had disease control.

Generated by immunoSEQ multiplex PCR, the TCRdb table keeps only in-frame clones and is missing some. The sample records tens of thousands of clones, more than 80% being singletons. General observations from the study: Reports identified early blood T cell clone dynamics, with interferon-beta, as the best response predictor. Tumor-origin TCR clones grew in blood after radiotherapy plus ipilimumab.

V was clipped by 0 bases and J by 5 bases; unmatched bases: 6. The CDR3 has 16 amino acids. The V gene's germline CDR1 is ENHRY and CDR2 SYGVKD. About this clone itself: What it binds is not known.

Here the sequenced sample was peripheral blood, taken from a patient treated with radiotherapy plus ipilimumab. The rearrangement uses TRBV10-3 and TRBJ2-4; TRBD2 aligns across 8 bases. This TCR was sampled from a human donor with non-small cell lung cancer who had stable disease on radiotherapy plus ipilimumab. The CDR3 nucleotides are TGTGCCATCAGTGAGTCACGGGGAGCGGGGGAAAACATTCAGTACTTC. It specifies CAISESRGAGENIQYF.